The clone carrying this TCR beta chain has more than one count but fewer than ten. Its antigen is not identified. The CDR3 has 13 residues. Trimming removed 0 bases from V and 3 bases from J, with 2 bases in between. The germline gives CDR1 ENHRY, CDR2 SYGVKD. Healthy Caucasian donors formed the entire cohort. This entry is derived from a study of identical twins. Unique molecular identifiers were present on cDNA, and template switching added a universal primer site. Using its own MiXCR run on the 5' RACE reads, TCRdb lists one record per CDR3 protein. The table records around 280,000 distinct CDR3 sequences, more than 6.5% of them present only once. Notes on the study in general: Twins' excess sharing was less marked for out-of-frame beta sequences.

In addition, the sample was reused for a study of yellow fever vaccine responses in identical twins.

This TCR was sampled from a woman under 30 in good health. V and J are TRBV10-3 and TRBJ2-2, with unresolved D. The sample was memory (CD45RO+) T cells sorted from blood. CDR3: CAISESDTGELFF. CDR3 DNA sequence: TGTGCCATCAGTGAGTCTGACACCGGGGAGCTGTTTTTT.